A selection of T cell receptor beta chains follows, all from one sample in a study of control samples from healthy donors and cancer patients. Profiling relied on immunoSEQ multiplex PCR, and the TCRdb table lists in-frame clones only, not all of them. The sample includes about 28,000 clones, roughly 89% seen only once; the top ten take roughly 12%. The specimen sequenced was PBMCs. The receptors originated from a man aged 50-60 years with lung cancer. The CDR3 runs from the conserved cysteine through the conserved F or W. The D gene is left open where the match is weak. Expanded clones are given a class, and other clones once, few, many or no size at all.

cdr3_nt cdr3_aa d_call j_call clone_size v_call
TGTGCCAGCAGCCCACAGGGGTTCACCGGGGAGCTGTTTTTT CASSPQGFTGELFF TRBD1 TRBJ2-2 . TRBV11-2
TGTGCCAGCAGTCGGGGGCAGTACTACGAGCAGTACTTC CASSRGQYYEQYF . TRBJ2-7 . TRBV12-3/TRBV12-4
TGTGCCAGTAGTAGGGGAGTTGGGGACACTGAAGCTTTCTTT CASSRGVGDTEAFF . TRBJ1-1 . TRBV19
TGTGCCAGCAGCCAAGATGGTACTAGCGCAATTGATGAGCAGTTCTTC CASSQDGTSAIDEQFF TRBD2 TRBJ2-1 . TRBV3-1/TRBV3-2
TGTGCCAGCAGCGTAGAAGGCGGTCCCGGGGAGCTGTTTTTT CASSVEGGPGELFF . TRBJ2-2 . TRBV9
TGTGCCAGCAGCCCTCGGGGGCAGGCAGCAGATACGCAGTATTTT CASSPRGQAADTQYF . TRBJ2-3 . TRBV5-4
TGTGCCAGTAGTATAAGGTTCTCTGGAAACACCATATATTTT CASSIRFSGNTIYF . TRBJ1-3 once TRBV19
TGTGCCAGCAGTTTGAACGGGGGGCCCCAAGAGACCCAGTACTTC CASSLNGGPQETQYF . TRBJ2-5 . TRBV11-3
TGTGCCAGCCCACCACTGGGGAGGAACACCGGGGAGCTGTTTTTT CASPPLGRNTGELFF . TRBJ2-2 . TRBV18
TGTGCCAGCAGTCGGGACACGTTCTCTGGAAACACCATATATTTT CASSRDTFSGNTIYF . TRBJ1-3 . TRBV6-2/TRBV6-3
TGTGCCAGCAGCATGGGGCGTAATGCTGAAGCTTTCTTT CASSMGRNAEAFF . TRBJ1-1 . TRBV5-4
TGTGCCAGCAGTGACTCGGGGGAGTCCGGGGAGCTGTTTTTT CASSDSGESGELFF . TRBJ2-2 few TRBV6-4
TGTGCCAGCAGTGAAAGGATGGTTGATTCACCCCTCCACTTT CASSERMVDSPLHF . TRBJ1-6 once TRBV2
TGTGCCAGCACCAACGGACAGGGACCTAATGAAAAACTGTTTTTT CASTNGQGPNEKLFF TRBD1 TRBJ1-4 . TRBV6-5
TGTGCCAGTAGTACGGACAGTTACTCTGGAAACACCATATATTTT CASSTDSYSGNTIYF . TRBJ1-3 . TRBV19
TGTGCCAGCAGCCCGTGGACAGGGAGTGTTTACGAGCAGTACTTC CASSPWTGSVYEQYF TRBD1 TRBJ2-7 . TRBV7-6
TGTGCCAGCAGCCAACTAGCGGGGGCCGCGAACACCGGGGAGCTGTTTTTT CASSQLAGAANTGELFF TRBD2 TRBJ2-2 . TRBV6-2/TRBV6-3
TGCGCCAGCAGCTTGGGTGATACAGGGGTTGGCTACGAGCAGTACTTC CASSLGDTGVGYEQYF TRBD1 TRBJ2-7 . TRBV5-1
TGTGCCAGCAACGTTTACCCGGACGGCAGGCCCCAGCATTTT CASNVYPDGRPQHF . TRBJ1-5 . TRBV6-6
TGTGCCAGCAGTTACGAGAGGAGCAATCAGCCCCAGCATTTT CASSYERSNQPQHF . TRBJ1-5 . TRBV6-5
TGTGCCAGCAGCTTAAAAGCGGGGGACACAGATACGCAGTATTTT CASSLKAGDTDTQYF TRBD2 TRBJ2-3 . TRBV7-3
TGTGCCAGCAGCCTTAAGGGACTAGCGGGGGGATTTAGCACAGATACGCAGTATTTT CASSLKGLAGGFSTDTQYF TRBD2 TRBJ2-3 . TRBV27
TGTGCCAGCAGCGTAGGGGGGACGGGGAACACTGAAGCTTTCTTT CASSVGGTGNTEAFF . TRBJ1-1 . TRBV9
TGCAGCGTGAAAGGGGACAAATTAATCTACGAGCAGTACTTC CSVKGDKLIYEQYF . TRBJ2-7 . TRBV29-1
TGTGCCAGTAGTTTTGGAGATACGCAGTATTTT CASSFGDTQYF . TRBJ2-3 . TRBV19
TGTGCCAGCAGCGCAAATATGGAGGGGACAGGAGGTGGCTACACCTTC CASSANMEGTGGGYTF TRBD1 TRBJ1-2 . TRBV9
TGTGCCAGCAGCTTAAACGCGGGGGGCCCTAACTATGGCTACACCTTC CASSLNAGGPNYGYTF . TRBJ1-2 once TRBV7-2
TGTGCCAGCTCACCATTTTTGCCAGGGGGCAACTCTGGGGCCAACGTCCTGACTTTC CASSPFLPGGNSGANVLTF TRBD1 TRBJ2-6 once TRBV18
TGTGCCAGCAGCACCCGGACAGGGGAGAACACTGAAGCTTTCTTT CASSTRTGENTEAFF TRBD1 TRBJ1-1 . TRBV7-2
TGCGCCAGCAGCTTGAGCGGGGGGGCGAATGAGCAGTTCTTC CASSLSGGANEQFF TRBD2 TRBJ2-1 . TRBV5-1
TGTGCCAGCAGCCTACTGGGCCCTAATGAAAAACTGTTTTTT CASSLLGPNEKLFF . TRBJ1-4 . TRBV13
TGCGCCAGCAGCCCCACAGGGCAGGAGACCCAGTACTTC CASSPTGQETQYF . TRBJ2-5 once TRBV4-3
TGCGCCAGCAGCCAAGTGAACAGGGTGGACTATGGCTACACCTTC CASSQVNRVDYGYTF . TRBJ1-2 once TRBV4-3